This T cell receptor (beta chain) was documented in a study of breast tumors, draining lymph nodes, adjacent tissues. Study-wide results and caveats: Tumor TCR diversity was below lymph nodes but above nontumor tissue. Data fit most tumor T cells coming from lymph node, expanding in tumor.

The sample holds a few counts of this clonotype. Its antigen is unidentified. TCRdb reprocessed the multiplex PCR reads via MiXCR and lists one record per CDR3 protein. Among about 140,000 distinct CDR3 sequences listed, around a third were seen once. The lymph nodes were axillary draining lymph nodes from breast cancer patients. V shed 3 bases and J shed 7 bases, with 19 bases lying between them. The germline gives CDR1 DFQATT, CDR2 SNEGSKA (reference sequence). This CDR3 has 15 amino acids. Sequencing was carried out using axillary lymph node tissue. The chain uses TRBV20-1 and TRBJ1-5; D ambiguous. This TCR was recovered from a female donor with breast cancer. Some clones in this sample may be carry-over from other donors' samples. CDR3 in DNA: TGCAGTGCTAGTTCTCCTCCCGGTCGGGCACAGCCCCAGCATTTT. This sequence encodes CSASSPPGRAQPQHF.